This TCR beta chain is from a study of cytomegalovirus exposure and HLA in healthy donors (dated by TCRdb to the late 2010s). Background on the whole study: According to a later analysis, the approximately 120 validation repertoires were produced on the same platform as the approximately 610 repertoires of the first cohort. The study aimed to test whether cataloging public T cell receptors could reveal signatures of past pathogen exposure. A separate validation cohort of over a hundred different subjects was used in addition to the approximately 700-subject first cohort. To predict cytomegalovirus infection status, the study brought together high-throughput TCR immunosequencing, statistical association of individual TCRs with disease status, and machine learning.

The library was prepared using the immunoSEQ multiplex PCR assay. In the source study's methods: A statistical classification framework was developed to diagnose cytomegalovirus status using the catalog of TCR beta chain sequences. As stored in TCRdb, this immuneACCESS dataset retains in-frame rearrangements with V and J assigned. A fraction of the clones does not appear; measured against another copy, unresolved V genes explain less than half of the discrepancy, and the remainder lacks a known reason. The DNA gave D and trimming, while V, J and clone size come from that table. A total of some 320,000 clones appear in this sample, roughly nine tenths of them only once. The ten largest account for 0.95% to 1.5% of the sample. Beyond this particular receptor, the publication reports: It was suggested by the authors that the approach could potentially be generalized to other disease states and immunological phenotypes. All 120 or so repertoires were used to score co-occurrence in the validation cohort in a later analysis, because that analysis had no HLA typing for the cohort. In vitro tests confirmed that three of the cytomegalovirus-associated TCR beta chains recognize cytomegalovirus antigens. In a later analysis, TCRs clustered in the first cohort were found to also tend to co-occur in the 130 or so validation repertoires, with over 90% of cluster scores above 0. In both the original and validation cohorts, the classifier was reported to diagnose cytomegalovirus status with high specificity and sensitivity. While some public TCRs were present in many individuals, most TCR sequences turned up only very rarely across donors. A total of 150 or so TCR beta chains were listed by the study as associated with cytomegalovirus.

The donors belonged to the validation cohort of about 120 subjects, which was separate from the roughly 700-subject first cohort. CDR1 and CDR2 (MNHNY, SVGAGI) derive from the germline V gene (reference sequence). The CDR3, cysteine through phenylalanine, is 14 amino acids long. Only the CDR3 region is kept as DNA, spanning 42 bases read in frame from base 1. Deletion took 2 bases off V and 4 bases off J, with a span of 11 bases between the germline ends. A note on this clone: This clone's antigen is unknown. Base qualities are not at hand, and no much larger clone is one base apart.

This clonotype was sampled from a woman aged 30 to 39 in good health and CMV-seropositive. The sequenced sample was PBMCs. The chain uses TRBV6-6 and TRBJ2-5, with no confidently assigned D gene. The CDR3 region reads CASSYPRVGETQYF. The nucleotide sequence reads TGTGCCAGCAGTTACCCACGAGTCGGAGAGACCCAGTACTTC.